This TCR beta chain was identified in a study of cytomegalovirus exposure and HLA in healthy donors. On the study more broadly: The same platform as the roughly 630 first-cohort repertoires was used for the 100 to 150 validation repertoires, a later analysis reported. Study-level points and caveats: Most observed TCR sequences were rare, whereas some public TCRs were detected in many donors. In vitro, three CMV-associated chains proved specific for CMV antigens.

On this clone itself: Its antigen is not identified.

The V gene's germline CDR1 is MNHEY and CDR2 SVGAGI. The CDR3 contains 12 residues. V lost 7 bases, J lost 1 base, and 7 bases lay in between. The protocol was immunoSEQ multiplex PCR, while the TCRdb copy is restricted to in-frame clones and leaves out a portion. The sample lists 150,000 or so clones, about 85% seen once, with about 2.3% in the top ten. The sequenced material came from PBMCs. The receptor's source is a man aged 25-45 years in good health and CMV-seropositive. The V call is TRBV6-5, the J call TRBJ2-5; D might be TRBD1 (6 bases). The CDR3 region has the DNA TGTGCCAGCACGGACAGCCAAGAGACCCAGTACTTC. Translating gives CASTDSQETQYF.